The 3 T cell receptor beta chains in this list originate from one sample, sequenced in a study of cytomegalovirus exposure and HLA in healthy donors. Primers: 60 Vbeta forward and 13 Jbeta reverse. TCRdb keeps only in-frame clones here, not all; method: immunoSEQ multiplex PCR. The table lists 65,000 to 85,000 clones. Input material: PBMCs. All receptors come from a female donor in good health and CMV-seropositive.

This sequence joins TRBV6-1 and TRBJ1-1; tentatively, D is TRBD1 (6 bases). The V and J ends lost 4 bases and 6 bases respectively, with 24 bases between them. Germline V gives CDR1 MNHNS, CDR2 SASEGT. The CDR3 contains 17 residues. CDR3 DNA: TGTGCCAGCAGTGGACAGGAGGTGTTTCTGGACCGGGCTGAAGCTTTCTTT. Translated: CASSGQEVFLDRAEAFF.

This chain joins TRBV5-4 and TRBJ1-1, with unresolved D. CDR1 and CDR2 from the germline V gene are SGHNT and YYREEE (reference sequence). V was trimmed by 1 base and J by 0 bases, leaving 7 bases between them. This CDR3 has 14 amino acids. CDR3 sequence reads: CASSLTQVNTEAFF. The CDR3 region has the DNA TGTGCCAGCAGCTTGACGCAGGTGAACACTGAAGCTTTCTTT.

The chain couples TRBV19 to TRBJ1-2; D is unclear. Trimming left V 5 bases short and J 6 bases short, with 10 bases between. CDR1 LNHDA and CDR2 SQIVND come from the germline V gene (reference sequence). This CDR3 region has 12 residues. The CDR3 sequence is CASSHRRDGYTF. CDR3 bases: TGTGCCAGTAGTCACAGAAGAGATGGCTACACCTTC.